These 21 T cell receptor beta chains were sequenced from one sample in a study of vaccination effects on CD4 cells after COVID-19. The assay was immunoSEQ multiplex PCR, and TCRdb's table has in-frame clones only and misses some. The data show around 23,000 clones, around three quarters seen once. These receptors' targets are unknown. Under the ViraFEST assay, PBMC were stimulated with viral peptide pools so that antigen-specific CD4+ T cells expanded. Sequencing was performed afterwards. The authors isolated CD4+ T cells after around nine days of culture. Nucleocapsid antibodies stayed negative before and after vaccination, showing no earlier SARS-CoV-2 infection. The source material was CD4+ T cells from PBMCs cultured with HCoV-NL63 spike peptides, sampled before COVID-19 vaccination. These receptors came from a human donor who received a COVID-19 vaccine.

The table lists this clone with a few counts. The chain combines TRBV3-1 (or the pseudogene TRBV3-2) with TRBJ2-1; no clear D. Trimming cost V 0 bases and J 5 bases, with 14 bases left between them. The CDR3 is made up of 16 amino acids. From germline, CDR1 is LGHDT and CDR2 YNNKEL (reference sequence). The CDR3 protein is CASSQDIPRAHNEQFF. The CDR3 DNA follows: TGTGCCAGCAGCCAAGATATCCCTAGAGCCCACAATGAGCAGTTCTTC.

CDR3 sequence (DNA): TGCAGTGCTAGTGAGACGAGCGGACACAATGAGCAGTTCTTC. Translation gives CSASETSGHNEQFF. The chain is built from TRBV20-1 and TRBJ2-1; TRBD2 is a possible D gene (5 bases). This CDR3 contains 14 residues. V was pared by 3 bases and J by 5 bases, with 14 bases between. Germline lookup yields CDR1 DFQATT and CDR2 SNEGSKA (reference sequence).

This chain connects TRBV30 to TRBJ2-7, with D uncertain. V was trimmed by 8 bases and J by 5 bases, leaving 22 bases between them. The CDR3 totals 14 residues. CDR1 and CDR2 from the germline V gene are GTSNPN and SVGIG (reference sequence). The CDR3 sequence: CAIPPGDIKNEQYF. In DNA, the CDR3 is TGTGCCATTCCTCCGGGTGATATAAAAAACGAGCAGTACTTC.

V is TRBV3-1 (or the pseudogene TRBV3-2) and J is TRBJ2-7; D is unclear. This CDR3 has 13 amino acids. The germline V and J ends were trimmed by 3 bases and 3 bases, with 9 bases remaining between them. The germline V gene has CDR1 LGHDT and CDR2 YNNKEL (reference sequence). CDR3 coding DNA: TGTGCCAGCAGCCAGACCGTAGGCTACGAGCAGTACTTC. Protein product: CASSQTVGYEQYF.

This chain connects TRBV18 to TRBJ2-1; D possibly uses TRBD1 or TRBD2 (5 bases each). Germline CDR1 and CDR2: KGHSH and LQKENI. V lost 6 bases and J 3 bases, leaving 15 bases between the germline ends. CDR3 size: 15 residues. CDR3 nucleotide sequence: TGTGCCAGCTCCGCCTTGAGGGGTGACTACAATGAGCAGTTCTTC. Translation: CASSALRGDYNEQFF.

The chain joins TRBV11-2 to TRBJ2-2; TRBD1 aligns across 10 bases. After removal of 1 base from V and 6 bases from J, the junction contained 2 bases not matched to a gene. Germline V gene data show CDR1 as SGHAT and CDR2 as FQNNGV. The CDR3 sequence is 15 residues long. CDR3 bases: TGTGCCAGCAGCTTAGGGGGGACAGGGGCCGGGGAGCTGTTTTTT. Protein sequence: CASSLGGTGAGELFF.

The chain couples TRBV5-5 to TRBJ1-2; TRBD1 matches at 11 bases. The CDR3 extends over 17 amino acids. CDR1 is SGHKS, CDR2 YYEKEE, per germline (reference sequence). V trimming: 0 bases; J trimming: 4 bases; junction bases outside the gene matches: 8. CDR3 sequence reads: CASSLDGTGGIVYGYTF. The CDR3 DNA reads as TGTGCCAGCAGCTTGGATGGGACAGGGGGTATCGTCTATGGCTACACCTTC.

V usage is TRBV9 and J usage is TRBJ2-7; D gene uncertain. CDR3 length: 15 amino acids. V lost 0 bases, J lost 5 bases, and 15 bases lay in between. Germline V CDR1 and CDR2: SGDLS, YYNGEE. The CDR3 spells CASSVGSTAGHEQYF. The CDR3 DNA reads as TGTGCCAGCAGCGTAGGGTCTACGGCAGGCCACGAGCAGTACTTC.

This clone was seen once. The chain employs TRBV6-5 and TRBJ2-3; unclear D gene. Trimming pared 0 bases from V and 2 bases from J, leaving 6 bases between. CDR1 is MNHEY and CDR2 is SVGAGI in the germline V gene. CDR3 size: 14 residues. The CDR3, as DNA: TGTGCCAGCAGTTACTCGTGGGACACAGATACGCAGTATTTT. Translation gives CASSYSWDTDTQYF.

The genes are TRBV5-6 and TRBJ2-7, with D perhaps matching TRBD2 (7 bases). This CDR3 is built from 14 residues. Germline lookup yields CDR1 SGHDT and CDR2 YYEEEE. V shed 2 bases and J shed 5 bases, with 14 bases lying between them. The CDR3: CASSLSGGFNEQYF. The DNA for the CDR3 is TGTGCCAGCAGCTTATCGGGGGGCTTTAACGAGCAGTACTTC.

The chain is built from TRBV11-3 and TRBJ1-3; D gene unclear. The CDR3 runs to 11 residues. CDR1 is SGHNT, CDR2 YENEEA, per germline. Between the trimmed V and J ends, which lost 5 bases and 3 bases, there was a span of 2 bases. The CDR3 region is CASSNGNTIYF. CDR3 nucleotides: TGTGCCAGCAGCAATGGAAACACCATATATTTT.

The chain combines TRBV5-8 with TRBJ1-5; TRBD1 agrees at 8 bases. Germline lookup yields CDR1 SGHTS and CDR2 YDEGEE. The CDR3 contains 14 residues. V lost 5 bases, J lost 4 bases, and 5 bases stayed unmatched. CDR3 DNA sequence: TGTGCCAGCAGACCCGACAGGGGAAATCAGCCCCAGCATTTT. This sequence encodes CASRPDRGNQPQHF.

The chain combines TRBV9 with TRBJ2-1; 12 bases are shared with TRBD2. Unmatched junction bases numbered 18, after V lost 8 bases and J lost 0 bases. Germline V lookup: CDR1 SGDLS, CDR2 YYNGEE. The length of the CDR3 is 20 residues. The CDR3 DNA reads TGTGCCAGTCGAAACGGGACTAGCGGGTTCTTCGGAGGCTCCTACAATGAGCAGTTCTTC. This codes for CASRNGTSGFFGGSYNEQFF.

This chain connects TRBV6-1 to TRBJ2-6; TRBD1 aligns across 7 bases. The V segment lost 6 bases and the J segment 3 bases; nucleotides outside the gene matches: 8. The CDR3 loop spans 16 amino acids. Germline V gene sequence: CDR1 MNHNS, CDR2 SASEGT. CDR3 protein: CASREQGLIGANVLTF. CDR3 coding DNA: TGTGCCAGCAGGGAACAGGGGTTAATTGGGGCCAACGTCCTGACTTTC.

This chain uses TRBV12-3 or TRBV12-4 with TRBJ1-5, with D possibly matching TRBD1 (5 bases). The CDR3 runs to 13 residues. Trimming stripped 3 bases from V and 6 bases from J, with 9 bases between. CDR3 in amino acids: CASSLGEGQPQHF. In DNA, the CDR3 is TGTGCCAGCAGTTTGGGGGAGGGTCAGCCCCAGCATTTT.

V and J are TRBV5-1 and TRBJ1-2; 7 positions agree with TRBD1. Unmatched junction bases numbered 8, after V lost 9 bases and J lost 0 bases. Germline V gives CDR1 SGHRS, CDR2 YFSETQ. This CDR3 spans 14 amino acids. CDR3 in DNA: TGCGCCACCAGGACAGGCACAACTAACTATGGCTACACCTTC. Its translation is CATRTGTTNYGYTF.

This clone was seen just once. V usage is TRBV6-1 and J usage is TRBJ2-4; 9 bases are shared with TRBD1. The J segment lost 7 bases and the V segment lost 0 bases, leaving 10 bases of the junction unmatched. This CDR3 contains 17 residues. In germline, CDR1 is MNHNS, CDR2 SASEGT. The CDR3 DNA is TGTGCCAGCAGTGAAGCGCTTCGGGGACAGGGAAGGAACATTCAGTACTTC. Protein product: CASSEALRGQGRNIQYF.

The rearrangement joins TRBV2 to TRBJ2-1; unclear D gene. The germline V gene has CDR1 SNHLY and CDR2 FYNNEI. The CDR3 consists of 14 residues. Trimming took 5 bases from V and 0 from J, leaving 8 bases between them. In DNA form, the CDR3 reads TGTGCCAGCAGTCTACAGAGCTCCTACAATGAGCAGTTCTTC. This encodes CASSLQSSYNEQFF.

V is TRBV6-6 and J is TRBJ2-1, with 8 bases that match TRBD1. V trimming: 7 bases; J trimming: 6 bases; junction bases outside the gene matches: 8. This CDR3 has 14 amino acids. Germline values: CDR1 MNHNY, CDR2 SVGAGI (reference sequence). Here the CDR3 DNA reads TGTGCCAGCACCGGGCAGGGGGCCCGCAATGAGCAGTTCTTC. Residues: CASTGQGARNEQFF.

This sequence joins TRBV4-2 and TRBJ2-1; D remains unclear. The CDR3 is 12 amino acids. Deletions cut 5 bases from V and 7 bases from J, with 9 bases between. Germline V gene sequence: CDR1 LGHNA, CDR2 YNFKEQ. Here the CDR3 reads CASSASGNEQFF. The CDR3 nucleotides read TGTGCCAGCAGCGCTAGTGGGAATGAGCAGTTCTTC.

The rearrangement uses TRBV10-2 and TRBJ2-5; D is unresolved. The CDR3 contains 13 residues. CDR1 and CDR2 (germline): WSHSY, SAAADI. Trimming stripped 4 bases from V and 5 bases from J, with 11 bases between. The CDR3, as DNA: TGCGCCAGCAGTGCATCCTCTTGGGAGACCCAGTACTTC. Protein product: CASSASSWETQYF.